Listed below are T cell receptor beta chains from one sample, sequenced in a study of T cell changes during pregnancy in multiple sclerosis. Using immunoSEQ multiplex PCR, the repertoire was profiled, and TCRdb retains in-frame clones only, with some absent. The sample contains about 49,000 clones, around 90% of which appear only once. Material: peripheral blood, obtained after pregnancy. These TCRs come from a female donor in good health, enrolled as a control in a pregnancy study. Each CDR3 is given with its conserved first and last residue. The D gene is left open where the match is weak. Only some rows state a clone size, as once, few, many or a class for expanded clones.

cdr3_length j_call clone_size d_call v_call cdr3_nt cdr3_aa
14 TRBJ2-7 - - TRBV6-5 TGTGCCAGCAGTTACTCGCTCAGGCCCTACGAGCAGTACTTC CASSYSLRPYEQYF
12 TRBJ2-1 - TRBD2 TRBV5-3 TGTGCCCTAGCGGGAGTGCACAATGAGCAGTTCTTC CALAGVHNEQFF
19 TRBJ2-2 once TRBD2 TRBV5-1 TGCGCCAGCAGCTTGGCGCGCCGTGCGGGGGGGGATGACACCGGGGAGCTGTTTTTT CASSLARRAGGDDTGELFF
14 TRBJ1-1 - - TRBV11-2 TGTGCCAGCAGCTTAGGTTTACTGCTGACTGAAGCTTTCTTT CASSLGLLLTEAFF
12 TRBJ1-2 - - TRBV7-9 TGTGCCAGCAGCTTAGGGGCAACCGGCTACACCTTC CASSLGATGYTF
14 TRBJ1-3 - - TRBV9 TGTGCCAGCAGCTCTCGGGGGTTTGGAAACACCATATATTTT CASSSRGFGNTIYF
15 TRBJ2-7 - - TRBV6-5 TGTGCCAGCAGTTACACGGTTGGGAGCTCCTACGAGCAGTACTTC CASSYTVGSSYEQYF
15 TRBJ2-7 - TRBD1 TRBV5-6 TGTGCCAGCAGGTTGACAGGGGGCGCGGGCTACGAGCAGTACTTC CASRLTGGAGYEQYF
16 TRBJ2-3 - - TRBV11-3 TGTGCCAGCAGCCTAGGGGGGGACCGCGTCACAGATACGCAGTATTTT CASSLGGDRVTDTQYF
13 TRBJ1-1 - - TRBV7-2 TGTGCCAGCACTGAACAGAGGGCCCGAGGAGCTTTCTTT CASTEQRARGAFF
15 TRBJ1-4 - - TRBV6-5 TGTGCCAGCAAACAGATGTGGGCAACTAATGAAAAACTGTTTTTT CASKQMWATNEKLFF
13 TRBJ2-7 - - TRBV4-3 TGCGCCAGCAGCCAAGGGACAGACTACGAGCAGTACTTC CASSQGTDYEQYF